This entry lists 19 T cell receptor beta chains sequenced from one sample in a study of blood T cell repertoires in COVID-19. The protocol was immunoSEQ multiplex PCR, while the TCRdb copy is restricted to in-frame clones and leaves out a portion. Altogether a few hundred thousand clones are present, 75% to 85% being singletons, with the ten largest covering less than 8%. Sequenced sample: PBMCs or T cells enriched from blood (not recorded which). The source of these receptors is a middle-aged woman with acute COVID-19.

The chain couples TRBV28 to TRBJ1-6; D gene unclear. V shed 3 bases and J shed 6 bases, with 9 bases lying between them. Looked up from germline, CDR1 is MDHEN and CDR2 is SYDVKM. The length of the CDR3 is 14 residues. CDR3 bases: TGTGCCAGCAGTTTCGTTACAGTTAATTCACCCCTCCACTTT. Translated: CASSFVTVNSPLHF.

V and J are TRBV30 and TRBJ2-3, with 16 positions matching TRBD2. The CDR3 loop spans 14 amino acids. With V trimmed by 7 bases and J by 4 bases, 2 bases remained unmatched. Germline CDR1 GTSNPN, CDR2 SVGIG (reference sequence). Written as DNA, the CDR3 is TGTGCCTCGGGACTAGCGGGAGGGGCAGATACGCAGTATTTT. Translated, it gives CASGLAGGADTQYF.

J is TRBJ2-1 and V is TRBV29-1; 8 positions agree with TRBD2. Unmatched junction bases numbered 9, after V lost 4 bases and J lost 4 bases. Germline values: CDR1 SQVTM, CDR2 ANQGSEA. This CDR3 region has 15 residues. The CDR3 DNA reads as TGCAGCGTTGGATACAGACTAGCGTCTTACAATGAGCAGTTCTTC. Translating it yields CSVGYRLASYNEQFF.

This clone was seen a few times. The V gene is TRBV27, the J gene TRBJ1-1, with 7 bases lining up with TRBD1. Germline-derived CDR1 and CDR2 are MNHEY and SMNVEV (reference sequence). V gave up 2 bases and J gave up 5 bases; unmatched junction bases: 8. The CDR3 has 15 amino acids. The DNA for the CDR3 is TGTGCCAGCAGTTTAACCTCGACAGGGAAGACTGAAGCTTTCTTT. This translates into CASSLTSTGKTEAFF.

The chain is built from TRBV7-2 and TRBJ2-7; D gene ambiguous. The CDR3 consists of 13 residues. V was shortened by 6 bases and J by 1 base, with 10 bases between the two germline ends. Germline CDR1 SGHTA, CDR2 FQGNSA. CDR3 bases: TGTGCCAGCAGTTACGACTTTTCCTACGAGCAGTACTTC. This translates into CASSYDFSYEQYF.

Written as DNA, the CDR3 is TGTGCCATCAGTGAGTCTCTTACGGTGACCTACAATGAGCAGTTCTTC. It yields the protein CAISESLTVTYNEQFF. This chain links TRBV10-3 with TRBJ2-1; D unresolved. V lost 0 bases and J lost 2, with 11 bases in between. From germline, CDR1 is ENHRY and CDR2 SYGVKD. The CDR3 sequence is 16 residues long.

This sequence joins TRBV5-4 and TRBJ2-1, with 16 nucleotides matching TRBD2. V lost 2 bases, J lost 9 bases, and 5 bases stayed unmatched. The germline V gene encodes CDR1 SGHNT and CDR2 YYREEE (reference sequence). The CDR3 length is 16 residues. The CDR3: CASSLPGTSGRGEQFF. In DNA form, the CDR3 reads TGTGCCAGCAGCTTACCCGGGACTAGCGGGAGGGGTGAGCAGTTCTTC.

The rearrangement links TRBV7-9 to TRBJ2-2, with D hard to call. CDR1 SEHNR and CDR2 FQNEAQ come from the germline V gene (reference sequence). V lost 1 base and J lost 6, with 12 bases in between. CDR3 size: 15 residues. The CDR3 protein is CASSLERIDAGELFF. CDR3 nucleotide sequence: TGTGCCAGCAGCTTAGAGAGGATTGACGCCGGGGAGCTGTTTTTT.

The chain recombines TRBV27 with TRBJ1-1; tentatively, D is TRBD1 (5 bases). The CDR3 is 17 residues long. Germline CDR1 reads MNHEY; CDR2 reads SMNVEV (reference sequence). The V and J ends lost 5 bases and 0 bases respectively, with 19 bases between them. Here the CDR3 DNA reads TGTGCCAGCAGTCCCACCGACCAGACAGAACTGAACACTGAAGCTTTCTTT. Translation gives CASSPTDQTELNTEAFF.

This chain links TRBV5-8 with TRBJ2-5, with TRBD1 identical over 7 bases. Per germline, CDR1 SGHTS and CDR2 YDEGEE. The CDR3 length is 15 residues. Losses at the gene ends were 1 base for V and 4 bases for J; bases not matched to a gene: 7. DNA of the CDR3: TGTGCCAGCAGCTTGAAGGGGGCGCGTCGAGAGACCCAGTACTTC. Protein sequence: CASSLKGARRETQYF.

This chain joins TRBV20-1 and TRBJ2-7; 9 nucleotides align to TRBD2. Germline V gene lookup returns CDR1 DFQATT and CDR2 SNEGSKA (reference sequence). CDR3 length equals 15 residues. The V segment lost 3 bases and the J segment 3 bases; nucleotides outside the gene matches: 9. The CDR3 DNA sequence: TGCAGTGCTAGTCTGTCTGGGACTAGCTTCTACGAGCAGTACTTC. This translates into CSASLSGTSFYEQYF.

The chain uses TRBV7-5 and TRBJ2-7; TRBD2 was called by the table and not checked on the DNA. TRBV7-5 is a pseudogene locus. This CDR3 has 15 amino acids. CDR3 DNA: TGTGCCAGAAGCTTAAGATCCTGCGGATGCTGCGAGCAGTACTTC. It is translated as CARSLRSCGCCEQYF.

The chain couples TRBV11-1 to TRBJ1-4; 7 bases match TRBD1. The ends lost 5 bases at V and 7 bases at J; junction bases unmatched: 13. CDR1 is SGHAT, CDR2 FQDESV, per germline (reference sequence). The length of the CDR3 is 16 residues. CDR3 nucleotides: TGTGCCAGCAGCGTGAAGGGGGCGGTTAGAGGTGAAAAACTGTTTTTT. This encodes CASSVKGAVRGEKLFF.

This rearrangement joins TRBV29-1 to TRBJ1-6, with D unclear. Germline V lookup: CDR1 SQVTM, CDR2 ANQGSEA. Trimming took off 7 bases at V and 0 bases at J, with 13 bases between the two ends. This CDR3 spans 15 amino acids. The CDR3 is CSAKEGSSYNSPLHF. The CDR3 nucleotides read TGCAGCGCTAAGGAGGGAAGCTCCTATAATTCACCCCTCCACTTT.

The genes are TRBV30 and TRBJ1-2; no reliable D call. There are 13 residues in the CDR3. Germline CDR1 reads GTSNPN; CDR2 reads SVGIG (reference sequence). Trimming shortened V by 7 bases and J by 4 bases, and 16 bases separated the two germline ends. Written as DNA, the CDR3 is TGTGCCTCGAAACTTCAGGATATCTATGGCTACACCTTC. Its protein is CASKLQDIYGYTF.

This sequence joins TRBV3-1 (or the pseudogene TRBV3-2) and TRBJ2-7; D possibly corresponds to TRBD1 (6 bases). V was trimmed by 4 bases and J by 0 bases, leaving 13 bases between them. This CDR3 has 15 amino acids. CDR1 is LGHDT and CDR2 is YNNKEL in the germline V gene (reference sequence). CDR3 in amino acids: CASSRGAGDSYEQYF. The CDR3 DNA reads TGTGCCAGCAGCCGTGGGGCAGGGGACTCCTACGAGCAGTACTTC.

The chain couples TRBV27 to TRBJ2-1; TRBD2 matches at 12 bases. With V trimmed by 3 bases and J by 7 bases, 7 bases remained unmatched. The CDR3 consists of 16 residues. CDR1 and CDR2 from the germline V gene are MNHEY and SMNVEV (reference sequence). The CDR3 nucleotides read TGTGCCAGCAGTTTTTGGACTAGCGGGGCCAATAATGAGCAGTTCTTC. Its protein is CASSFWTSGANNEQFF.

The rearrangement uses TRBV7-9 and TRBJ2-2; 8 nucleotides line up with TRBD2. V dropped 3 bases and J dropped 5; count of bases not matched to a gene: 2. The CDR3 contains 14 residues. Germline V lookup: CDR1 SEHNR, CDR2 FQNEAQ (reference sequence). The CDR3 reads CASSFQRGTGELFF. The CDR3 DNA sequence: TGTGCCAGCAGCTTCCAGCGGGGGACCGGGGAGCTGTTTTTT.

This chain connects TRBV18 to TRBJ2-1; D possibly corresponds to TRBD2 (6 bases). Germline V gene data show CDR1 as KGHSH and CDR2 as LQKENI. This CDR3 comprises 14 residues. With 2 bases removed from V and 3 bases from J, the gap between germline ends came to 8 bases. CDR3 sequence: CASSPERVYNEQFF. The CDR3 DNA reads TGTGCCAGCTCACCAGAGCGGGTCTACAATGAGCAGTTCTTC.